The text below deals with one T cell receptor beta chain. Its antigen is not known. This entry belongs to a study of CXCR3-negative and CXCR3-positive naive CD8 T cells. As for the study in general: Overall TRB read output was 120 million to 150 million, and each library contained about 1.5 +/- 0.3 million reads.

Researchers prepared the TRB cDNA libraries using 5' RACE with UMI labels. TCRdb reprocessed the 5' RACE reads; each CDR3 protein has one entry and no DNA is given. With 140,000 to 150,000 distinct CDR3 sequences in the sample, the ten largest clones hold roughly 0.28%. Notes on the study in general: Partially decreased CXCR3 expression was recorded after cryopreservation, and fresh PBMCs were used in most assays. With respect to TRBV-TRBJ usage, naive CXCR3-negative and CXCR3-positive cells were similar; memory differed. CXCR3-expressing naive cells carried TRB CDR3s more hydrophobic than those of CXCR3-negative naive cells. Memory CD8+ T cell repertoires were far less diverse than both naive subsets.

The CDR3 contains 14 residues. The germline gives CDR1 LGHNA, CDR2 YSLEER. Sequencing was performed on naive CXCR3+ CD8+ T cells from blood. The subset: CD45RO-CCR7+CD27+CD95- naive CD8+ T cells expressing CXCR3 (TNR3+). The clonotype originates from a human donor in good health. Some clones in this sample may be carry-over from other donors' samples. The V gene is TRBV4-3, the J gene TRBJ1-1. CDR3 amino acids: CASSQETGPYEAFF.